This TCR beta chain is from a study of cytomegalovirus exposure and HLA in healthy donors. Study-wide points: In most subjects, TCR beta sequences reportedly gave accurate predictions of HLA-A and HLA-B alleles. Among the CMV-associated chains, a few were confirmed in vitro as specific for CMV antigens.

Germline-derived CDR1 and CDR2 are GTSNPN and SVGIG (reference sequence). Trimming stripped 4 bases from V and 0 bases from J, with 10 bases between. The CDR3 loop spans 14 amino acids. Concerning this clone: Its antigen is not identified.

Samples came from healthy bone marrow donors. 60 Vbeta and 13 Jbeta primers were used in PCR. Some clones are missing from TCRdb's copy, which holds only in-frame ones; the method was immunoSEQ multiplex PCR. This table has some 130,000 clones, roughly 75% appearing once. Sequences were obtained from PBMCs. The chain carries TRBV30 and TRBJ1-3; D gene ambiguous. The sequence was obtained from a man younger than 40 in good health. CDR3 amino acids: CAWTLAVSGNTIYF. The CDR3, as DNA: TGTGCCTGGACTCTGGCAGTCTCTGGAAACACCATATATTTT.